The sequence of this T cell receptor beta chain was determined in a study of blood T cell repertoires in COVID-19. The CDR3 covers 13 residues. Between the trimmed V and J ends, which lost 7 bases and 1 base, there was a span of 9 bases. The germline V gene encodes CDR1 MNHNY and CDR2 SVGAGI (reference sequence). Methods used by the authors: The authors estimated nucleated cell counts from reference gene primer amplification. The table came from immunoSEQ multiplex PCR; TCRdb's copy has only in-frame clones and leaves some out. V, J and clone size reflect that table, while D and trimming were determined from the DNA. The sample consists of 250,000 or so clones, roughly 88% of them appearing once.

This clonotype was sampled from a woman aged 30 to 39 with active or convalescent COVID-19. Sequenced sample: peripheral blood. The chain joins TRBV6-6 to TRBJ2-3; D ambiguous. The CDR3 region is CASTSPGTDTQYF. DNA of the CDR3: TGTGCCAGCACCTCCCCTGGCACAGATACGCAGTATTTT.